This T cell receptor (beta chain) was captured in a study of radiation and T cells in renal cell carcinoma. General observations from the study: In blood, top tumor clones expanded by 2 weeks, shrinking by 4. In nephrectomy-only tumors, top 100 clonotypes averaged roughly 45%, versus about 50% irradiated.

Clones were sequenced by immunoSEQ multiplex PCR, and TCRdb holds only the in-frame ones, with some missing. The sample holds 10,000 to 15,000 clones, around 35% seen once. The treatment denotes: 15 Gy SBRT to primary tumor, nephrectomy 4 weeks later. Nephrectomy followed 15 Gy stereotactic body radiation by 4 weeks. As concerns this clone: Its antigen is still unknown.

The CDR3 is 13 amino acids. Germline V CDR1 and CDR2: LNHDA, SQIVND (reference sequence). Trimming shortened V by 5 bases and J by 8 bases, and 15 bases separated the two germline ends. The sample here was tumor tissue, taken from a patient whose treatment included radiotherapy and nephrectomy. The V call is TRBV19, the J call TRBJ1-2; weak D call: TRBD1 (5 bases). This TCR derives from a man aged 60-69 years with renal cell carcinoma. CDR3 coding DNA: TGTGCCAGTAGTCCCCGGGGGGTACGGGGCTACACCTTC. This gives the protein CASSPRGVRGYTF.